This entry concerns a single T cell receptor beta chain. The target antigen is unknown. MiXCR, applied by TCRdb to the 5' RACE reads, yields one record per CDR3 protein. The repertoire includes about 470,000 distinct CDR3 sequences, around 27% of them detected once, and around 12% sits in the top ten. Germline V gene data show CDR1 as SEHNR and CDR2 as FQNEAQ (reference sequence). Between the trimmed V and J ends, which lost 4 bases and 3 bases, there was a span of 19 bases. The CDR3 covers 17 residues. This sample is part of a study of T-cell memory formation after mild COVID-19. Findings and limits, study-wide: From day 15 to 85, contracting clones were balanced between CD4 and CD8, whereas later expanders leaned toward CD4+. SARS-CoV-2 specificity of second-wave clones peaking day 37 was unconfirmed. There were some responding clones in pre-infection memory, which suggested that cross-reactive memory had joined.

V and J are TRBV7-9 and TRBJ2-1; possibly TRBD1 for D (6 bases). The origin of this receptor is an adult woman who had mild COVID-19 (a few samples of this study predate the infection). Cell type and time point are not known. The sequencing sample was made of PBMCs or a T cell subset sorted from them (not recorded which). The CDR3 coding sequence is TGTGCCAGCAGCTCCGACTCCCTTGGACAGTACTACAATGAGCAGTTCTTC. Its protein product is CASSSDSLGQYYNEQFF.